Listed here are 6 T cell receptor beta chains from one sample, sequenced in a study of immune evolution from preneoplasia to lung adenocarcinoma. TCRdb keeps only in-frame clones here, not all; method: immunoSEQ multiplex PCR. The sample shows 6,500 to 10,000 clones, about 80% of them seen only once. The sequencing input was FFPE invasive lung adenocarcinoma tissue. The receptors stem from a person between 50 and 69 years old with lung adenocarcinoma.

The rearrangement uses TRBV7-8 and TRBJ2-3, with 13 bases matching TRBD2. The germline V gene has CDR1 SGHVS and CDR2 FQNEAQ. The trim removed 5 bases at V and 1 base at J, leaving 6 bases unmatched. The CDR3 extends over 17 amino acids. The CDR3 here is CASSRTSGSSGTDTQYF. The CDR3 DNA reads TGTGCCAGCAGCCGGACTAGCGGGAGTTCAGGCACAGATACGCAGTATTTT.

This clone was seen once. The chain recombines TRBV5-1 with TRBJ2-3; D not resolved. V shed 0 bases and J shed 3 bases, with 2 bases lying between them. The germline V gene encodes CDR1 SGHRS and CDR2 YFSETQ. CDR3 length: 12 amino acids. CDR3 nucleotides: TGCGCCAGCAGCTTGGCTACAGATACGCAGTATTTT. This codes for CASSLATDTQYF.

This chain links TRBV21-1 with TRBJ2-7; the table's D call TRBD1 went unverified against the DNA. TRBV21-1 is a pseudogene. CDR3 size: 13 residues. CDR3 amino acids: CASSKDTGHEQYF. The DNA for the CDR3 is TGTGCCAGCAGCAAAGACACAGGGCACGAGCAGTACTTC.

The chain combines TRBV19 with TRBJ1-3; tentative D call: TRBD1 (6 bases). The CDR3 totals 16 residues. Looked up from germline, CDR1 is LNHDA and CDR2 is SQIVND (reference sequence). V dropped 4 bases and J dropped 0 bases, with 13 bases sitting between them. CDR3: CASSRRGRFSGNTIYF. In DNA, the CDR3 is TGTGCCAGTAGTAGAAGGGGGAGATTCTCTGGAAACACCATATATTTT.

The J gene is TRBJ2-5, the V gene TRBV4-1; the D gene is possibly TRBD2 (6 bases). This CDR3 comprises 15 residues. V was shortened by 2 bases and J by 5 bases, with 15 bases between the two germline ends. CDR1 is MGHRA, CDR2 YSYEKL, per germline. Written as DNA, the CDR3 is TGCGCCAGCAGCCAATTACGGGAGCAGGGTGAGACCCAGTACTTC. As protein: CASSQLREQGETQYF.

CDR3 sequence (DNA): TGCGCCAGCAGCTTGCCTAGCGGGGGCTACAATGAGCAGTTCTTC. Its protein product is CASSLPSGGYNEQFF. The V and J genes are TRBV5-1 and TRBJ2-1, with 10 bases lining up with TRBD2. The CDR3 length is 15 residues. CDR1 is SGHRS and CDR2 is YFSETQ in the germline V gene. The junction had 1 base not matched to a gene; V was cut back by 1 base and J by 3 bases.